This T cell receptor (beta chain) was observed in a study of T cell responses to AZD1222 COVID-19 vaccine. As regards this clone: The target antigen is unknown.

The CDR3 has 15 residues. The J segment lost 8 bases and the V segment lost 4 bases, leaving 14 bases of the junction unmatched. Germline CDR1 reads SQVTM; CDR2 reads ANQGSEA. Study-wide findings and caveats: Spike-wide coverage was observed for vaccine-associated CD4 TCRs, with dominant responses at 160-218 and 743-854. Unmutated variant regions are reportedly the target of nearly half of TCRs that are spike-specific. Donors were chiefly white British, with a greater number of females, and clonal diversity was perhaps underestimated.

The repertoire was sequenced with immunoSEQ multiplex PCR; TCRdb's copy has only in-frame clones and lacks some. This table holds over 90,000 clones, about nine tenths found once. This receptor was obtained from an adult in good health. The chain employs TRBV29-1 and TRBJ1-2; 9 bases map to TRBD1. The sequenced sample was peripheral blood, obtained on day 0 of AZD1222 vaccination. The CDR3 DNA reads TGCAGCGTTGGAAGCAAACAGGGGGCGCAGGGCGGCTACACCTTC. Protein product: CSVGSKQGAQGGYTF.